This is a list of T cell receptor beta chains from one sample in a study of identical twins. One entry per CDR3 protein results from TCRdb running MiXCR on the 5' RACE reads. The sample records approximately 240,000 distinct CDR3 sequences, around 15% being singletons. The sequenced sample consisted of memory (CD45RO+) T cells sorted from blood. These receptors all come from a young woman in good health. Both conserved end residues are part of each CDR3. Each record gives: V gene, J gene, clone size, D gene, CDR3 DNA, CDR3 protein. A D gene is named only where the DNA matches it firmly. Expanded clones are given a class, and other clones once, few, many or no size at all.

>TRBV6-2/TRBV6-3|TRBJ2-3|many|.
TGTGCCAGCAGTCGGGCCGTGACCGCAGATACGCAGTATTTT
CASSRAVTADTQYF
>TRBV3-1|TRBJ2-4|few|TRBD1
TGTGCCAGCAGCCAAATGGGGGGACAGGGGAATGTCTGGGGCATTCAGTACTTC
CASSQMGGQGNVWGIQYF
>TRBV20-1|TRBJ2-7|few|TRBD2
TGCAGTGCCAGGACTAGCGGGAGAGAGCAGTACTTC
CSARTSGREQYF
>TRBV7-2|TRBJ2-1|many|.
TGTGCCAGCAGCTTAGCGCAAGTCCTTGAGCAGTTCTTC
CASSLAQVLEQFF
>TRBV20-1|TRBJ2-1|.|TRBD2
TGCAGTGCTCCACGGGGTAGCGGGTGGAACAATGAGCAGTTCTTC
CSAPRGSGWNNEQFF
>TRBV27|TRBJ1-6|.|TRBD1
TGTGCCAGCAGTATCCGACAGGGTTACTATAATTCACCCCTCCACTTT
CASSIRQGYYNSPLHF
>TRBV12-3/TRBV12-4|TRBJ2-3|few|TRBD1
TGTGCCAGCCGCAACTCAGGGGGAACAGATACGCAGTATTTT
CASRNSGGTDTQYF
>TRBV29-1|TRBJ1-1|.|TRBD1
TGCAGCGTCAGCAGGGACAGGGCTTTCTTT
CSVSRDRAFF
>TRBV12-3/TRBV12-4|TRBJ2-5|many|.
TGTGCCAGCAGTTTAGGGCGTCTTGAGACCCAGTACTTC
CASSLGRLETQYF
>TRBV20-1|TRBJ2-7|.|.
TGCAGTGCAGTTACCGATGCGGGCGAGCAGTACTTC
CSAVTDAGEQYF
>TRBV7-6|TRBJ2-5|.|.
TGTGCCAGCAGCTTCTCTCAGCCCCAAGAGACCCAGTACTTC
CASSFSQPQETQYF
>TRBV9|TRBJ1-1|.|.
TGTGCCAGCAGCGCCCAGGGGAGGTACACTGAAGCTTTCTTT
CASSAQGRYTEAFF
>TRBV12-3/TRBV12-4|TRBJ2-5|.|.
TGTGCCAGCACAGGGTTCAGAGAAGAGACCCAGTACTTC
CASTGFREETQYF
>TRBV14|TRBJ2-7|.|.
TGTGCCAGCAGTCGGGAGAGCTTGGACGAGCAGTACTTC
CASSRESLDEQYF
>TRBV5-4|TRBJ2-3|few|.
TGTGCCAGCAGCTTGGTACTGTACACAGATACGCAGTATTTT
CASSLVLYTDTQYF
>TRBV5-1|TRBJ1-2|.|TRBD1
TGCGCCAGCAGCTTCAACAGGGGGTTTGGCTACACCTTC
CASSFNRGFGYTF
>TRBV5-1|TRBJ1-1|.|.
TGCGCCAGCAGGGTGGGGTTAGGTATCGGCACTGAAGCTTTCTTT
CASRVGLGIGTEAFF
>TRBV2|TRBJ1-2|.|.
TGTGCCAGCAGTCCGCAGGCGATCCCTAACTATGGCTACACCTTC
CASSPQAIPNYGYTF
>TRBV7-7|TRBJ2-3|few|TRBD1
TGTGCCAGCAGCCCCGGGACAGGGGGTGGTACGCAGTATTTT
CASSPGTGGGTQYF
>TRBV18|TRBJ2-3|.|.
TGTGCCAGCTCACCATGGACGGGGGCAAAGCATACGCAGTATTTT
CASSPWTGAKHTQYF
>TRBV15|TRBJ1-2|.|TRBD1
TGTGCCACCAGCGGACAAGGCCGGACAGGGGCAACCTACACCTTC
CATSGQGRTGATYTF
>TRBV20-1|TRBJ2-1|few|.
TGCAGTGCTAGACCAGGGTATTCCTACAATGAGCAGTTCTTC
CSARPGYSYNEQFF
>TRBV6-1|TRBJ2-7|.|.
TGTGCCAGCAGTGAAGGGCTCTTAACGGCCTACGAGCAGTACTTC
CASSEGLLTAYEQYF
>TRBV15|TRBJ1-5|.|.
TGTGCCACCAGCAGAGAACTATCACCGGGACAACCCTGGCCCCAGCATTTT
CATSRELSPGQPWPQHF
>TRBV6-2/TRBV6-3|TRBJ1-1|.|.
TGTGCCAGCAGTTACCGCTTTGGGGGCACTGAAGCTTTCTTT
CASSYRFGGTEAFF
>TRBV9|TRBJ1-4|few|.
TGTGCCAGCAGTCTTAACCCGGTGGGAGGTGAAAAACTGTTTTTT
CASSLNPVGGEKLFF
>TRBV24-1|TRBJ2-1|.|.
TGTGCCACCAGTGATCGCCGTTCGAGCTCCTACAATGAGCAGTTCTTC
CATSDRRSSSYNEQFF
>TRBV6-2/TRBV6-3|TRBJ1-1|few|.
TGTGCCAGCAGTTCGAGCGGACAGCCGGCTTTCTTT
CASSSSGQPAFF
>TRBV2|TRBJ2-3|few|.
TGTGCCAGCGTTCGGGTGAGGACTACGCAGTATTTT
CASVRVRTTQYF
>TRBV12-5|TRBJ1-2|few|TRBD1
TGTGCTAGTGGTTCGCATTGGGACAGGGAAGACGGTGGCTACACCTTC
CASGSHWDREDGGYTF
>TRBV7-2|TRBJ2-6|.|.
TGTGCCAGCAGCCCGACAAAGGACGTCCTGACTTTC
CASSPTKDVLTF
>TRBV7-8|TRBJ2-6|few|.
TGTGCCAGCAGCTTATGGGGCGTGGCGACTGGGGCCAACGTCCTGACTTTC
CASSLWGVATGANVLTF
>TRBV29-1|TRBJ2-1|.|TRBD1
TGCAGTGCTTCGCGGGCAGGGGGCAGTTACAATAAGCAGTTCTTC
CSASRAGGSYNKQFF
>TRBV6-1|TRBJ1-5|.|.
TGTGCCAGCAGTCGGGGGTTTAATCAGCCCCAGCATTTT
CASSRGFNQPQHF
>TRBV4-3|TRBJ2-3|many|.
TGCGCCAGCAGCCCAAGAACCGGGACTGCCTCCGGCACAGATACGCAGTATTTT
CASSPRTGTASGTDTQYF
>TRBV20-1|TRBJ2-7|few|.
TGCAGTGCCACCCCGGAGTATGGGGGGATACCCCACGAGCAGTACTTC
CSATPEYGGIPHEQYF
>TRBV6-5|TRBJ1-1|many|.
TGTGCCAGCAGTTACCAGTGGAACACTGAAGCTTTCTTT
CASSYQWNTEAFF
>TRBV20-1|TRBJ2-2|many|TRBD2
TGCAGTGCTAGAGAGGGGGGGGTGACAACCGGGGAGCTGTTTTTT
CSAREGGVTTGELFF
>TRBV29-1|TRBJ2-4|many|TRBD1
TGCAGCGCTACCAGACAGGGGAATCTAGCCAAAAACATTCAGTACTTC
CSATRQGNLAKNIQYF
>TRBV30|TRBJ2-1|.|.
TGTGCCTCGGTAGCCGCTGGGCCCTACAATGAGCAGTTCTTC
CASVAAGPYNEQFF
>TRBV20-1|TRBJ2-1|few|.
TGCAGTGCTAGCGGCGGAGTCAATGAGCAGTTCTTC
CSASGGVNEQFF
>TRBV7-2|TRBJ2-1|few|.
TGTGCCAGCATAGAGAATGAGCAGTTCTTC
CASIENEQFF
>TRBV5-6|TRBJ2-2|.|TRBD1
TGTGCCAGCAGCTCACTGACAGGGCATACCCTGAACACCGGGGAGCTGTTTTTT
CASSSLTGHTLNTGELFF
>TRBV6-2/TRBV6-3|TRBJ2-7|.|TRBD1
TGTGCCAGCAGACCGGGACAGGGGGCCTACGAGCAGTACTTC
CASRPGQGAYEQYF
>TRBV11-2|TRBJ1-1|many|.
TGTGCCAGCAGTCAAAAGGACTTGGCCACTGAAGCTTTCTTT
CASSQKDLATEAFF
>TRBV18|TRBJ2-7|.|.
TGTGCCAGCTCTTTCGACAGGATGGGCGAGCAGTACTTC
CASSFDRMGEQYF
>TRBV4-3|TRBJ2-5|few|.
TGCGCCAGCAGCCAAGGGACTTCCCAAGAGACCCAGTACTTC
CASSQGTSQETQYF
>TRBV3-1|TRBJ2-7|few|TRBD2
TGTGCCAGCAGCCCCCAATGGGGAGGGGCGGGCGAGCAGTACTTC
CASSPQWGGAGEQYF
>TRBV6-5|TRBJ1-2|few|.
TGTGCCAGCAGGGGACTGAGCTATGGCTACACCTTC
CASRGLSYGYTF
>TRBV11-3|TRBJ2-2|.|.
TGTGCCAGCAGCTTAAGGACAGCGAACACCGGGGAGCTGTTTTTT
CASSLRTANTGELFF
>TRBV27|TRBJ2-3|.|.
TGTGCCGCAGGAGGGTCTGCCGGGGGCACGCAGTATTTT
CAAGGSAGGTQYF
>TRBV29-1|TRBJ2-1|few|TRBD2
TGCAGCGGTGGACTAGATGACTACAATGAGCAGTTCTTC
CSGGLDDYNEQFF